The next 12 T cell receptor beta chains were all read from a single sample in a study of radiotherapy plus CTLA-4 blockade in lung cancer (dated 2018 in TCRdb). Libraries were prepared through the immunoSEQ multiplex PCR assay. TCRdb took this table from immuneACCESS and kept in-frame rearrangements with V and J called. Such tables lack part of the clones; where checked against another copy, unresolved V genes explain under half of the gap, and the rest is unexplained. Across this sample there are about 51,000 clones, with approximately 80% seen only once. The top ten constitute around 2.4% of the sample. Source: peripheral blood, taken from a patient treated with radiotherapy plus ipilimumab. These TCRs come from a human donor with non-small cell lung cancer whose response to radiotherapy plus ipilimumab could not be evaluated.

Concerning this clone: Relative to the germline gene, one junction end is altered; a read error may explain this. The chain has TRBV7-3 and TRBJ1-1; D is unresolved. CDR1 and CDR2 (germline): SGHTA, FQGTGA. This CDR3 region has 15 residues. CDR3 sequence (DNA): TGTGCCAGCAGCTCACGGGCTCCGGGAAACACTGGAGCTTTCTTT. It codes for CASSSRAPGNTGAFF.

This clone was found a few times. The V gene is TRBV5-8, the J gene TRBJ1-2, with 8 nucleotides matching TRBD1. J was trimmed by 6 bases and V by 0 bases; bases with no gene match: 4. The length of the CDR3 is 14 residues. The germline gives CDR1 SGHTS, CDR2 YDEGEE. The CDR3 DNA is TGTGCCAGCAGCTTGGCAGGGGGCCCCCATGGCTACACCTTC. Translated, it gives CASSLAGGPHGYTF.

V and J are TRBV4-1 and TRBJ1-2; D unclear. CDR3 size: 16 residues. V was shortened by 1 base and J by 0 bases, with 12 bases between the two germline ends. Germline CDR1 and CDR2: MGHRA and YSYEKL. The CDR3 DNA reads TGCGCCAGCAGCCAAGCGGTGACACACGCTAACTATGGCTACACCTTC. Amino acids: CASSQAVTHANYGYTF.

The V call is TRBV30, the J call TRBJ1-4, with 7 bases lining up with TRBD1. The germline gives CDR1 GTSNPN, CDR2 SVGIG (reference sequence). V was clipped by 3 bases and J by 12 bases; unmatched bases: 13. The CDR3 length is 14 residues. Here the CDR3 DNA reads TGTGCCTGGAGAAAGTCGAACCTAGGGGGCGAACTGTTTTTT. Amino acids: CAWRKSNLGGELFF.

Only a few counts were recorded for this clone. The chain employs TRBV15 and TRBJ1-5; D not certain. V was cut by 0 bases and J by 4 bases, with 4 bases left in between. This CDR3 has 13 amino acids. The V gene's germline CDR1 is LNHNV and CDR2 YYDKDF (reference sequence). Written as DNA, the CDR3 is TGTGCCACCAGCAGAGATAATAATCAGCCCCAGCATTTT. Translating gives CATSRDNNQPQHF.

CDR3 sequence (DNA): TGCGCCAGCAGCCAAGCCTGGGCCTCCAATAAGGAGCAGTACTTC. Translated: CASSQAWASNKEQYF. The chain uses TRBV4-3 and TRBJ2-7; D unresolved. Deletions cut 1 base from V and 7 bases from J, with 17 bases between. The CDR3 spans 15 residues. Looked up from germline, CDR1 is LGHNA and CDR2 is YSLEER.

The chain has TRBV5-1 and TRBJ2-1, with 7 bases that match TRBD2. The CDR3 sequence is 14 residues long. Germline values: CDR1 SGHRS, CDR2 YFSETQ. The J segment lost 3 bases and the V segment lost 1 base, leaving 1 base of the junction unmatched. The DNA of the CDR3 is TGCGCCAGCAGCTTGCCTAGCGGCTACAATGAGCAGTTCTTC. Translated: CASSLPSGYNEQFF. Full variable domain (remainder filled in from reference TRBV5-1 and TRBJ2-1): KAGVTQTPRYLIKTRGQQVTLSCSPISGHRSVSWYQQTPGQGLQFLFEYFSETQRNKGNFPGRFSGRQFSNSRSEMNVSTLELGDSALYLCASSLPSGYNEQFFGPGTRLTVL.

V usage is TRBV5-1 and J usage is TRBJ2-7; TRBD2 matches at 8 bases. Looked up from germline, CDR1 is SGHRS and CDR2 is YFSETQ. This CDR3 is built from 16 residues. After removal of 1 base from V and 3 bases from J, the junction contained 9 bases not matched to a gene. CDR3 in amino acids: CASSLLVAGPSYEQYF. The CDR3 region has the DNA TGCGCCAGCAGCTTGTTGGTAGCGGGGCCGAGCTACGAGCAGTACTTC.

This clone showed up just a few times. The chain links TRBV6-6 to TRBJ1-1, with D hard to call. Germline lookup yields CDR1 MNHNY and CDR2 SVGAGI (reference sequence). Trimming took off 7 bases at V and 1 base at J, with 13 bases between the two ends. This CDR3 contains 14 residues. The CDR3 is CASTWAFQNTEAFF. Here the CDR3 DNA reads TGTGCCAGCACGTGGGCTTTTCAGAACACTGAAGCTTTCTTT.

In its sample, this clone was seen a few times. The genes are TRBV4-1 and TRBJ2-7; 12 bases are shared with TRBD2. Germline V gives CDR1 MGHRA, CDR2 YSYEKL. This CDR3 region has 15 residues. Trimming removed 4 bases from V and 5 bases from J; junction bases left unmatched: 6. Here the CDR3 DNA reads TGCGCCAGCAGCCTGACGACTAGCGGGAGCCACGAGCAGTACTTC. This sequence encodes CASSLTTSGSHEQYF.

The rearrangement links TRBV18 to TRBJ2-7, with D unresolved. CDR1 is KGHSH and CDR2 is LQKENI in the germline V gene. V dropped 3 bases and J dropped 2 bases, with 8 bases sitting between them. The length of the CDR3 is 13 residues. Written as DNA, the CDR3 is TGTGCCAGCTCACCCCCCGGAGCCTACGAGCAGTACTTC. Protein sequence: CASSPPGAYEQYF.

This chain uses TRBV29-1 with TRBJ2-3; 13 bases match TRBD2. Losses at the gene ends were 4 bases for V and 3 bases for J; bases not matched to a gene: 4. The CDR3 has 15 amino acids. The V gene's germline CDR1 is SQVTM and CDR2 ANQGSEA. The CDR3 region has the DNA TGCAGCGTTGCTCCGACTAGCGGGAGGACAGATACGCAGTATTTT. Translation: CSVAPTSGRTDTQYF.